These 9 T cell receptor beta chains were all obtained from the same sample, sequenced in a study of T cell responses to AZD1222 COVID-19 vaccine. Clones were sequenced by immunoSEQ multiplex PCR, and TCRdb holds only the in-frame ones, with some missing. The profile shows approximately 200,000 clones, roughly 94% of them singletons. The source was peripheral blood, collected 28 days after the second dose of the MenACWY control vaccine. The receptor set was obtained from an adult who received the MenACWY meningococcal vaccine as a control.

The chain links TRBV2 to TRBJ2-5; TRBD2 matches 7 bases. CDR3 length: 16 amino acids. Unmatched junction bases numbered 7, after V lost 3 bases and J lost 0 bases. The germline CDR1 and CDR2 sequences are SNHLY and FYNNEI. CDR3 coding DNA: TGTGCCAGCAGTGAGATGAGCGGGGCGTACCAAGAGACCCAGTACTTC. Translation: CASSEMSGAYQETQYF.

The V gene is TRBV27, the J gene TRBJ2-7; perhaps TRBD2 as D (5 bases). V dropped 6 bases and J dropped 4 bases, with 19 bases sitting between them. The CDR3 sequence is 15 residues long. CDR1 is MNHEY and CDR2 is SMNVEV in the germline V gene (reference sequence). CDR3 in amino acids: CASSETGSRTYEQYF. The CDR3 coding sequence is TGTGCCAGCAGCGAAACGGGGTCTAGGACTTACGAGCAGTACTTC.

V gene TRBV18 combines with J gene TRBJ2-1; 10 bases agree with TRBD1. The CDR3 loop spans 15 amino acids. CDR1 is KGHSH, CDR2 LQKENI, per germline. Trimming at V came to 3 bases and at J to 8 bases, leaving 7 bases not matched to a gene. This CDR3 is CASSPGQGLAYEQFF. The CDR3, as DNA: TGTGCCAGCTCACCGGGACAGGGGCTCGCCTATGAGCAGTTCTTC.

This clone was counted only a few times. J is TRBJ2-7 and V is TRBV15; a possible D gene is TRBD1 (6 bases). The CDR3 runs 14 residues. Trimming left V 0 bases short and J 5 bases short, with 11 bases between. Germline V gene lookup returns CDR1 LNHNV and CDR2 YYDKDF (reference sequence). The CDR3 region has the DNA TGTGCCACCAGCAGAGACCACAGGGAAGACGAGCAGTACTTC. Its translation is CATSRDHREDEQYF.

The chain is built from TRBV10-3 and TRBJ1-1; D gene uncertain. The CDR3 covers 13 residues. The germline V gene has CDR1 ENHRY and CDR2 SYGVKD. With 10 bases removed from V and 3 bases from J, the gap between germline ends came to 15 bases. The CDR3 spells CATRLREDTEAFF. CDR3 in DNA: TGTGCCACACGACTGCGGGAGGACACTGAAGCTTTCTTT.

The rearrangement uses TRBV14 and TRBJ2-2; tentative D call: TRBD1 (6 bases). Germline CDR1 reads SGHDN; CDR2 reads FVKESK. V was trimmed by 2 bases and J by 2 bases, leaving 15 bases between them. The CDR3 extends over 17 amino acids. The chain's CDR3 is CASSQLPGVANTGELFF. CDR3 in DNA: TGTGCCAGCAGCCAACTTCCAGGGGTTGCAAACACCGGGGAGCTGTTTTTT. The full variable domain, with the rest looked up from reference TRBV14 and TRBJ2-2, is EAGVTQFPSHSVIEKGQTVTLRCDPISGHDNLYWYRRVMGKEIKFLLHFVKESKQDESGMPNNRFLAERTGGTYSTLKVQPAELEDSGVYFCASSQLPGVANTGELFFGEGSRLTVL.

The chain links TRBV5-1 to TRBJ1-2; perhaps TRBD1 as D (5 bases). The V gene's germline CDR1 is SGHRS and CDR2 YFSETQ. This CDR3 contains 12 residues. The V end lost 5 bases, the J end lost 5 bases, and 10 bases lay between the germline ends. This CDR3 is CASRTDIYGYTF. The CDR3 DNA sequence: TGCGCCAGCAGGACGGACATTTATGGCTACACCTTC.

V usage is TRBV28 and J usage is TRBJ1-4, with 8 bases fitting TRBD1. The germline gives CDR1 MDHEN, CDR2 SYDVKM. The CDR3 is 15 amino acids. V lost 4 bases and J lost 8; bases outside the gene matches: 9. CDR3 DNA sequence: TGTGCCAGCAGTTCCGGACAGGGAGGTTGGGAAAAACTGTTTTTT. It is translated as CASSSGQGGWEKLFF.

This sequence joins TRBV19 and TRBJ1-1; 9 bases are shared with TRBD1. V shed 5 bases, J shed 8 bases, and the junction held 0 bases outside the gene matches. Per germline, CDR1 LNHDA and CDR2 SQIVND (reference sequence). CDR3 length equals 11 residues. In DNA form, the CDR3 reads TGTGCCAGTAGTGGGACAGGGGAAGCTTTCTTT. It is translated as CASSGTGEAFF.